Shown below are 24 T cell receptor beta chains from a single sample sequenced in a study of blood T cells in healthy people across ages (dated by TCRdb to about 2015). Preparation of the library involved 5' RACE. The data were produced on an Illumina HiSeq 2500. A second PCR of about 6 to 12 cycles was performed with a sample-barcoded 5' primer and a J-beta primer mix. Using fastp trimming at Q25 and MiXCR clonotype assembly, TCRdb reanalyzed the public sequencing data and kept in-frame beta chains. A single entry per CDR3 protein holds the most common genes and DNA from its merged rows. Recorded for this sample are roughly 730,000 distinct CDR3 sequences; roughly 56% of them occurred a single time. Roughly 24% of the sample is taken by the ten largest. Sequencing was carried out using blood. All receptors come from a man between 40 and 49 years old in good health.

The V call is TRBV20-1, the J call TRBJ2-5; 9 bases fit TRBD1. The tail of the sequence fits TRBJ2-7 better, so the J call may be wrong. In germline, CDR1 is DFQATT, CDR2 SNEGSKA (reference sequence). The CDR3 has 12 residues. The CDR3 loop is CSAKKDRGEQYF. The CDR3 DNA follows: TGCAGTGCTAAGAAGGACAGGGGCGAGCAGTACTTC.

The chain joins TRBV6-5 to TRBJ1-5, with D perhaps TRBD1 (6 bases). Per the germline V gene, CDR1 is MNHEY and CDR2 is SVGAGI. This CDR3 has 16 amino acids. V was shortened by 0 bases and J by 6 bases, with 15 bases between the two germline ends. In DNA, the CDR3 is TGTGCCAGCAGTTACTCTTACAGGGACCGAAGTCAGCCCCAGCATTTT. As protein: CASSYSYRDRSQPQHF.

CDR3 in DNA: TGTGCCAGCAGTTCGACAGGGCCCGGCGAGCAGTACTTC. Its protein is CASSSTGPGEQYF. J is TRBJ2-7 and V is TRBV6-5, with 7 positions matching TRBD1. Unmatched junction bases numbered 6, after V lost 4 bases and J lost 6 bases. CDR1 and CDR2 (germline): MNHEY, SVGAGI. This CDR3 has 13 amino acids.

The table lists this clonotype with a few counts. This chain uses TRBV7-2 with TRBJ2-4; tentative D call: TRBD1 (5 bases). The V gene lost 5 bases and the J gene lost 11 bases, with 22 bases spanning the gap. CDR1 SGHTA and CDR2 FQGNSA come from the germline V gene. The CDR3 is 15 amino acids. The CDR3, as DNA: TGTGCCAGCAGCCCCGACAGCTCAGGTCGAAATCTTCAGTACTTC. Its protein is CASSPDSSGRNLQYF. Full variable domain (rest looked up from reference TRBV7-2 and TRBJ2-4): GAGVSQSPSNKVTEKGKDVELRCDPISGHTALYWYRQSLGQGLEFLIYFQGNSAPDKSGLPSDRFSAERTGGSVSTLTIQRTQQEDSAVYLCASSPDSSGRNLQYFGAGTRLSVL.

This clonotype was seen more than once but under ten times. The chain joins TRBV25-1 to TRBJ2-4, with D possibly being TRBD2 (6 bases). The DNA end lines up better with TRBJ2-7; the J call may be wrong. The CDR3 sequence is 15 residues long. CDR1 MGHDK and CDR2 SYGVNS come from the germline V gene. The CDR3 loop is CASSRAGGSFDEQYF. The CDR3 DNA sequence: TGTGCCAGCAGTCGCGCCGGGGGATCCTTCGACGAGCAGTACTTC.

The genes are TRBV29-1 and TRBJ1-5; 9 nucleotides line up with TRBD1. CDR3 length: 13 amino acids. CDR1 SQVTM and CDR2 ANQGSEA come from the germline V gene. V was clipped by 4 bases and J by 7 bases; unmatched bases: 5. CDR3 DNA: TGCAGCGTTGGACAGGGGGAAGGACAGCCCCAGCATTTT. Amino acid sequence: CSVGQGEGQPQHF.

Many counts were recorded for this clonotype. The gene calls are TRBV10-3 and TRBJ2-7; D is possibly TRBD2 (6 bases). Germline-derived CDR1 and CDR2 are ENHRY and SYGVKD. Deletions cut 4 bases from V and 7 bases from J, with 20 bases between. This CDR3 is 15 amino acids long. CDR3 nucleotides: TGTGCCATCAGTGTCGGGGGAGACCCGGCGGGGGAGCAGTACTTC. Its translation is CAISVGGDPAGEQYF.

J is TRBJ2-3 and V is TRBV20-1, with no clear D. V was pared by 7 bases and J by 6 bases, with 14 bases between. The CDR3 is 12 amino acids. CDR1 is DFQATT and CDR2 is SNEGSKA in the germline V gene (reference sequence). The DNA of the CDR3 is TGCAGTGGAGGCCTAGTCGCGGATACGCAGTATTTT. Translated, it gives CSGGLVADTQYF.

This chain connects TRBV5-1 to TRBJ1-5; 8 nucleotides agree with TRBD1. Looked up from germline, CDR1 is SGHRS and CDR2 is YFSETQ. With 2 bases clipped from V and 3 bases from J, the junction kept 13 bases outside the gene matches. This CDR3 is 18 amino acids long. This CDR3 is CASSFQPSGTGVNQPQHF. Here the CDR3 DNA reads TGCGCCAGCAGCTTCCAACCTTCCGGGACAGGAGTCAATCAGCCCCAGCATTTT.

The chain has TRBV24-1 and TRBJ2-4, with 9 bases lining up with TRBD1. The CDR3 runs 14 residues. The germline V gene encodes CDR1 KGHDR and CDR2 SFDVKD. V lost 4 bases and J lost 11; bases outside the gene matches: 8. CDR3 sequence reads: CATSDSDRGKVQYF. The CDR3 region has the DNA TGTGCCACCAGTGACTCCGACAGGGGGAAAGTTCAGTACTTC.

CDR3 nucleotide sequence: TGTGCCATCAGTGGACAATCGGGACAAGCTTTCTTT. Translating it yields CAISGQSGQAFF. The V call is TRBV10-3, the J call TRBJ1-1, with a tentative D call TRBD1 (5 bases). Trimming stripped 4 bases from V and 9 bases from J, with 12 bases between. CDR1 is ENHRY, CDR2 SYGVKD, per germline. CDR3 length: 12 amino acids.

The rearrangement uses TRBV12-3 or TRBV12-4 and TRBJ2-5; 10 nucleotides agree with TRBD2. The CDR3 is made up of 15 amino acids. V lost 7 bases to trimming and J lost 2 bases; unmatched junction nucleotides: 7. The CDR3 sequence: CASNAAGGLQETQYF. In DNA form, the CDR3 reads TGTGCCAGCAACGCAGCGGGGGGGCTACAAGAGACCCAGTACTTC.

The table lists this clonotype with a few counts. The V gene is TRBV4-3, the J gene TRBJ2-5; D perhaps matches TRBD1 (5 bases). Trimming left V 0 bases short and J 5 bases short, with 13 bases between. Germline V gene data show CDR1 as LGHNA and CDR2 as YSLEER. The length of the CDR3 is 15 residues. In DNA, the CDR3 is TGCGCCAGCAGCCAAGATGGAAGGGGTAGCGAGACCCAGTACTTC. This sequence encodes CASSQDGRGSETQYF.

The chain employs TRBV28 and TRBJ2-7; D might be TRBD2 (6 bases). Germline CDR1 reads MDHEN; CDR2 reads SYDVKM. The CDR3 has 14 residues. V was shortened by 6 bases and J by 6 bases, with 18 bases between the two germline ends. CDR3 DNA: TGTGCCAGCAGGCCGACCGGGATCGGGGGCGAGCAGTACTTC. Translation: CASRPTGIGGEQYF.

In this sample, this clonotype turned up a few times. The chain couples TRBV4-2 to TRBJ1-2; a weak D match, TRBD1 (5 bases). Germline assignment: CDR1 LGHNA and CDR2 YNFKEQ. The V and J ends lost 1 base and 2 bases respectively, with 8 bases between them. This CDR3 has 14 residues. DNA of the CDR3: TGTGCCAGCAGCCAAGGCAGGGAGAACTATGGCTACACCTTC. Amino acids: CASSQGRENYGYTF.

In its sample, this clonotype was seen a few times. J is TRBJ2-3 and V is TRBV29-1, with 7 bases lining up with TRBD1. CDR1 SQVTM and CDR2 ANQGSEA come from the germline V gene. The V gene end was trimmed by 2 bases and the J gene end by 3 bases; junction bases not matched to a gene: 5. CDR3 length: 14 residues. DNA for the CDR3: TGCAGCGTTGAAAACAGGGGAAGAACAGATACGCAGTATTTT. Its protein product is CSVENRGRTDTQYF.

This sequence joins TRBV11-3 and TRBJ2-1, with D hard to call. Per the germline V gene, CDR1 is SGHNT and CDR2 is YENEEA. V was shortened by 3 bases and J by 5 bases, with 11 bases between the two germline ends. This CDR3 region has 14 residues. In DNA form, the CDR3 reads TGTGCCAGCAGCTTGGCTACGATTAACAATGAGCAGTTCTTC. Translating it yields CASSLATINNEQFF.

The chain uses TRBV7-2 and TRBJ2-1; no definite D call. The CDR3 has 16 amino acids. V was cut by 3 bases and J by 0 bases, with 12 bases left in between. CDR1 is SGHTA, CDR2 FQGNSA, per germline. For the CDR3, the DNA is TGTGCCAGCAGCTTTGAACCGATCAACTCCTACAATGAGCAGTTCTTC. The encoded protein is CASSFEPINSYNEQFF.

The gene calls are TRBV6-5 and TRBJ2-7, with 13 bases lining up with TRBD2. CDR1 is MNHEY and CDR2 is SVGAGI in the germline V gene. V lost 4 bases to trimming and J lost 7 bases; unmatched junction nucleotides: 7. CDR3 length: 15 amino acids. CDR3 sequence: CASSWGTSGTNEQYF. CDR3 coding DNA: TGTGCCAGCAGTTGGGGGACTAGCGGGACCAATGAGCAGTACTTC.

The gene calls are TRBV20-1 and TRBJ1-2; D not resolved. The CDR3 covers 16 residues. Trimming took 0 bases from V and 0 from J, leaving 14 bases between them. CDR1 and CDR2 from the germline V gene are DFQATT and SNEGSKA (reference sequence). The CDR3 DNA sequence: TGCAGTGCTAGAGATTTAACTTTGGGTTCTAACTATGGCTACACCTTC. This codes for CSARDLTLGSNYGYTF.

A few counts support this clonotype. The J gene is TRBJ2-7, the V gene TRBV6-5; D is uncertain. CDR3 size: 17 residues. Germline V gives CDR1 MNHEY, CDR2 SVGAGI. The V end lost 0 bases, the J end lost 6 bases, and 21 bases lay between the germline ends. The CDR3 sequence: CASSYSIIDVALGEQYF. In nucleotides, the CDR3 is TGTGCCAGCAGTTACTCGATAATCGATGTAGCTCTGGGCGAGCAGTACTTC.

This chain links TRBV7-3 with TRBJ2-1; D is perhaps TRBD1 (7 bases). V gave up 4 bases and J gave up 7 bases, with 20 bases separating them. Germline loops: CDR1 SGHTA, CDR2 FQGTGA. This CDR3 comprises 16 residues. CDR3 coding DNA: TGTGCCAGCAGCTGGGAGGTTGAGACAGGGTATAATGAGCAGTTCTTC. Translation gives CASSWEVETGYNEQFF.

CDR3 bases: TGTGCCAGCAGCGGTATGAAGGGGGCTCACGAGCAGTACTTC. Residues: CASSGMKGAHEQYF. The V and J genes are TRBV9 and TRBJ2-7; 7 positions match TRBD1. Per germline, CDR1 SGDLS and CDR2 YYNGEE. The CDR3 has 14 residues. The trim removed 3 bases at V and 5 bases at J, leaving 8 bases unmatched.

This clonotype was found many times. The rearrangement uses TRBV6-1 and TRBJ2-5, with 13 bases matching TRBD2. J gave up 5 bases and V 10 bases, and 10 bases lay outside the gene matches. The CDR3 spans 15 residues. Germline V lookup: CDR1 MNHNS, CDR2 SASEGT. This CDR3 reads CATSPTGLAGETQYF. The CDR3 coding sequence is TGTGCCACCAGCCCCACGGGACTAGCGGGGGAGACCCAGTACTTC.